Presented here are 13 T cell receptor beta chains from one specimen sequenced in a study of cytomegalovirus exposure and HLA in healthy donors. This table comes from immunoSEQ multiplex PCR, and its TCRdb copy is limited to in-frame clones, with some not included. The repertoire holds about 95,000 clones, with around 84% as singletons. Sequencing was performed on PBMCs. The receptors were gathered from a man between 18 and 35 years old in good health and CMV-seropositive.

The chain employs TRBV28 and TRBJ2-7; TRBD1 agrees at 11 bases. The CDR3 totals 12 residues. Germline V lookup: CDR1 MDHEN, CDR2 SYDVKM. The CDR3 DNA sequence: TGTGCCAGCAGCCTCGGACAGGGGGCCCCCTTCGTC. Protein: CASSLGQGAPFV.

V is TRBV5-1 and J is TRBJ2-1, with 11 bases identical to TRBD1. The CDR3 is made up of 17 amino acids. Germline CDR1 is SGHRS and CDR2 is YFSETQ. V lost 4 bases, J lost 3 bases, and 9 bases stayed unmatched. For the CDR3, the DNA is TGCGCCAGCAGCCTCCGGACAGGGGGCGCAGGCTACAATGAGCAGTTCTTC. Translating it yields CASSLRTGGAGYNEQFF.

A few counts support this clone. The chain uses TRBV5-1 and TRBJ2-3; D may be TRBD1 (6 bases). V lost 0 bases to trimming and J lost 2 bases, with 19 bases between them. The CDR3 consists of 18 residues. Germline V CDR1 and CDR2: SGHRS, YFSETQ. DNA of the CDR3: TGCGCCAGCAGCTTGGCCCGCGGACAGTCCCCCGTCACAGATACGCAGTATTTT. Residues: CASSLARGQSPVTDTQYF.

The chain combines TRBV2 with TRBJ1-1, with 11 bases lining up with TRBD1. Germline trimming cut 10 bases from V and 3 bases from J; bases unmatched to any gene: 13. Germline CDR1 SNHLY, CDR2 FYNNEI. This CDR3 is built from 16 residues. CDR3 loop: CATQGQGARWDTEAFF. CDR3 in DNA: TGTGCCACCCAAGGACAGGGGGCGAGGTGGGACACTGAAGCTTTCTTT.

The CDR3 protein is CASSGGLAGTDTQYF. CDR3 in DNA: TGTGCCAGCAGTGGTGGACTAGCGGGGACAGATACGCAGTATTTT. The V gene is TRBV2, the J gene TRBJ2-3; the match to TRBD2 covers 12 bases. Germline V gene sequence: CDR1 SNHLY, CDR2 FYNNEI. The ends lost 4 bases at V and 3 bases at J; junction bases unmatched: 2. The CDR3 has 15 residues.

This sequence joins TRBV29-1 and TRBJ1-5, with TRBD1 as a possible D gene (6 bases). The CDR3 loop spans 12 amino acids. The V and J ends lost 7 bases and 4 bases respectively, with 11 bases between them. Germline CDR1 SQVTM, CDR2 ANQGSEA. The CDR3 reads CSARQGNQPQHF. In DNA, the CDR3 is TGCAGCGCTCGGCAGGGGAATCAGCCCCAGCATTTT.

V and J are TRBV27 and TRBJ2-3; 7 nucleotides align to TRBD2. The CDR3 runs to 15 residues. Germline V gene lookup returns CDR1 MNHEY and CDR2 SMNVEV (reference sequence). The V and J ends lost 5 bases and 1 base, in that order; junction bases with no gene match: 6. This chain's CDR3 is CASSPRGRGTDTQYF. Written as DNA, the CDR3 is TGTGCCAGCAGTCCCCGAGGGAGGGGCACAGATACGCAGTATTTT.

J is TRBJ2-1 and V is TRBV4-1; D is perhaps TRBD2 (5 bases). Between the trimmed V and J ends, which lost 1 base and 7 bases, there was a span of 8 bases. CDR3 length: 13 amino acids. Looked up from germline, CDR1 is MGHRA and CDR2 is YSYEKL. CDR3 residues: CASSQVLANEQFF. The DNA for the CDR3 is TGCGCCAGCAGCCAAGTTTTAGCGAATGAGCAGTTCTTC.

The chain has TRBV9 and TRBJ2-5, with 8 bases fitting TRBD2. This CDR3 contains 15 residues. Germline V gene sequence: CDR1 SGDLS, CDR2 YYNGEE. V gave up 0 bases and J gave up 4 bases; unmatched junction bases: 5. CDR3 coding DNA: TGTGCCAGCAGCGTAGCAAGCGGGAGAGCAGAGACCCAGTACTTC. Its translation is CASSVASGRAETQYF.

The chain uses TRBV10-1 and TRBJ2-1; perhaps TRBD2 as D (6 bases). The V end lost 0 bases, the J end lost 12 bases, and 12 bases lay between the germline ends. From germline, CDR1 is WNHNN and CDR2 SYGVQD (reference sequence). The CDR3 covers 13 residues. The CDR3 sequence: CASSESGASAQFF. The CDR3 DNA sequence: TGCGCCAGCAGTGAGTCAGGAGCTAGCGCGCAGTTCTTC.

The chain combines TRBV28 with TRBJ2-3; D gene unclear. This CDR3 is built from 14 residues. V gave up 3 bases and J gave up 2 bases, with 9 bases separating them. Germline CDR1 is MDHEN and CDR2 is SYDVKM. The CDR3 sequence: CASSFQDPTDTQYF. The CDR3 nucleotides are TGTGCCAGCAGTTTTCAGGATCCCACAGATACGCAGTATTTT.

Here the CDR3 reads CASSGPGPEGDTQYF. CDR3 coding DNA: TGTGCCAGCAGTGGACCGGGACCGGAGGGTGATACGCAGTATTTT. The chain combines TRBV6-5 with TRBJ2-3; D is possibly TRBD2 (6 bases). This CDR3 is built from 15 residues. Germline values: CDR1 MNHEY, CDR2 SVGAGI. Deletions cut 5 bases from V and 6 bases from J, with 18 bases between.

This clone has only one observation. CDR3 loop: CASSSGLPSGNTIYF. The CDR3 DNA reads TGCGCCAGCAGCTCGGGACTTCCCTCTGGAAACACCATATATTTT. This chain connects TRBV5-1 to TRBJ1-3; D possibly corresponds to TRBD1 (5 bases). V was clipped by 3 bases and J by 0 bases, with 10 bases between them. The CDR3 sequence is 15 residues long. Per the germline V gene, CDR1 is SGHRS and CDR2 is YFSETQ.